This record concerns one TCR beta chain sequence. Antigen unknown. Germline loops: CDR1 GTSNPN, CDR2 SVGIG (reference sequence). Trimming shortened V by 0 bases and J by 5 bases, and 10 bases separated the two germline ends. The CDR3 loop spans 13 amino acids. This sample stems from a study of a mutant IDH1 vaccine in newly diagnosed glioma. As for the study in general: First vaccine doses came 4-6 weeks after radiotherapy alone, or with temozolomide cycles.

Time point here: week 5, during vaccination. Vaccination used 300 ug of mutant IDH1 20-mer peptide per dose, with topical imiquimod. Sequenced by immunoSEQ multiplex PCR; TCRdb stores in-frame clones only, minus some. The sample shows roughly 28,000 clones, around 90% of them seen only once. The rearrangement links TRBV30 to TRBJ1-1; D unclear. This TCR was sampled from a man between 18 and 35 years old with glioma. The sequencing here drew on PBMCs, taken from a glioma patient whose treatment included an IDH1 peptide vaccine. As DNA, the CDR3 is TGTGCCTGGAGTGTAATAACGGGAACTGAAGCTTTCTTT. Translation gives CAWSVITGTEAFF.